This T cell receptor beta chain comes out of a study of blood T cell repertoires in COVID-19. Study-wide context: From T cells, B-cell-depleted T cells, or PBMCs came the material, which was cDNA or gDNA.

Original handling: It was from reference gene primer amplification that nucleated cell counts were estimated. Data came from immunoSEQ multiplex PCR; TCRdb stores just in-frame clones and leaves some out. V and J calls and clone size come straight from that table; D and trimming were deduced from the DNA. Here the sample spans approximately 190,000 clones, roughly 87% being singletons. Germline loops: CDR1 SGHNT, CDR2 YYREEE (reference sequence). Germline trimming cut 1 base from V and 8 bases from J; bases unmatched to any gene: 4. The CDR3 is made up of 14 amino acids. Specimen: peripheral blood. This receptor was taken from a woman in her forties with acute or convalescent COVID-19. The rearrangement links TRBV5-4 to TRBJ1-4; 8 positions agree with TRBD1. The CDR3 region is CASSLQGAVEKLFF. The CDR3, as DNA: TGTGCCAGCAGCTTGCAGGGGGCCGTCGAAAAACTGTTTTTT.